The clone carrying this TCR beta chain showed up many times. Its specificity is not known. The sample comes from a study of regulatory T cells in long-lasting Graves disease. Study-level results: Comparison showed that persistent patients shared more public clonotypes (about 2,600) than new patients (966).

With iRepertoire HTBI primers and Arm-PCR of CDR3 regions, TCR beta libraries were built. Each CDR3 protein gets one entry after TCRdb re-called the multiplex PCR reads with MiXCR. The sample includes 600,000 to 800,000 distinct CDR3 sequences, 30% of them seen just once. Time point of the sample: persistent/refractory GD, antithyroid drugs over 5 years with positive TRAb. Following extraction of RNA from PBMCs, that RNA was used to make the TCR library. The TCR sequence derives from a female donor with Graves disease. The specimen comprised peripheral blood mononuclear cells (PBMCs), sampled when the disease was refractory, from a patient treated with antithyroid drugs.

In DNA form, the CDR3 reads TGTGCCAGCAGTTTAGGCAGGGTCAACACTGAAGCTTTCTTT. This translates into CASSLGRVNTEAFF. The chain uses TRBV28 and TRBJ1-1; a weak D match, TRBD1 (5 bases). CDR1 and CDR2 (germline): MDHEN, SYDVKM. V lost 2 bases and J lost 2, with 9 bases in between. There are 14 residues in the CDR3.